A single sample is the source of the 20 T cell receptor beta chains below, sequenced in a study of T cell responses to AZD1222 COVID-19 vaccine (dated by TCRdb to the early 2020s). Receptors were amplified or captured by the immunoSEQ multiplex PCR assay. Here the immuneACCESS table is served through TCRdb, limited to in-frame sequences with V and J called. Missing clones are a known gap in these copies; in checked studies unresolved V genes cover under half, and the rest lacks a known reason. The sample profile shows about 120,000 clones; more than 85% of them were found once. 2.4% of the sample lies in the top ten. What the time point label conveys for this sample: baseline before first vaccination. Sequences were derived from peripheral blood, sampled on day 0 of AZD1222 vaccination. The origin of the receptors is an adult in good health.

This clone was counted a single time. The chain is built from TRBV11-1 and TRBJ2-7; TRBD2 matches at 8 bases. With V trimmed by 8 bases and J by 5 bases, 11 bases remained unmatched. Germline lookup yields CDR1 SGHAT and CDR2 FQDESV (reference sequence). The CDR3 totals 14 residues. The CDR3 loop is CASGSGDGAHEQYF. The CDR3 DNA reads TGTGCCAGCGGTAGCGGGGATGGGGCCCACGAGCAGTACTTC.

This sequence joins TRBV19 and TRBJ1-6; D perhaps matches TRBD1 (5 bases). The germline V gene has CDR1 LNHDA and CDR2 SQIVND (reference sequence). The V gene lost 1 base and the J gene lost 8 bases, with 9 bases spanning the gap. There are 14 residues in the CDR3. The CDR3 spells CASSIGGRDSPLHF. CDR3 nucleotide sequence: TGTGCCAGTAGTATAGGGGGCCGGGATTCACCCCTCCACTTT.

The genes are TRBV10-2 and TRBJ2-1, with 13 bases aligning to TRBD2. Germline-derived CDR1 and CDR2 are WSHSY and SAAADI. The length of the CDR3 is 16 residues. Trimming cost V 4 bases and J 7 bases; bases outside gene matches: 7. CDR3 amino acids: CASSGTGTSGINEQFF. The CDR3 DNA reads as TGCGCCAGCAGTGGGACCGGGACTAGCGGGATAAATGAGCAGTTCTTC.

V is TRBV2 and J is TRBJ1-2; 7 bases align to TRBD1. V trimming: 6 bases; J trimming: 2 bases; junction bases outside the gene matches: 3. This CDR3 has 13 amino acids. Germline CDR1 is SNHLY and CDR2 is FYNNEI. This CDR3 reads CASSRDSNYGYTF. DNA for the CDR3: TGTGCCAGCAGCCGGGACAGCAACTATGGCTACACCTTC.

The V and J genes are TRBV6-1 and TRBJ2-1; D remains ambiguous. CDR3 length: 12 amino acids. The germline CDR1 and CDR2 sequences are MNHNS and SASEGT. Trimming took 2 bases from V and 8 from J, leaving 7 bases between them. The CDR3 DNA reads TGTGCCAGCAGTGAACTAGTCTATGAGCAGTTCTTC. It translates to CASSELVYEQFF.

The chain couples TRBV19 to TRBJ2-1; D could derive from TRBD1 or TRBD2 (6 bases each). CDR3 size: 18 residues. CDR1 and CDR2 from the germline V gene are LNHDA and SQIVND (reference sequence). V lost 4 bases to trimming and J lost 0 bases, with 19 bases between them. CDR3 nucleotide sequence: TGTGCCAGTAGTAAAGGGGGGAGAACAGGGAGCTCCTACAATGAGCAGTTCTTC. Translated, it gives CASSKGGRTGSSYNEQFF.

The rearrangement uses TRBV30 and TRBJ1-1; TRBD1 matches at 7 bases. CDR1 is GTSNPN, CDR2 SVGIG, per germline (reference sequence). The CDR3 is 14 residues long. Trimming at V came to 2 bases and at J to 1 base, leaving 4 bases not matched to a gene. CDR3 in amino acids: CAWSRGGWNTEAFF. CDR3 bases: TGTGCCTGGAGTCGAGGGGGCTGGAACACTGAAGCTTTCTTT.

V gene TRBV5-4 combines with J gene TRBJ2-1; the D gene is possibly TRBD1 (5 bases). Germline V gives CDR1 SGHNT, CDR2 YYREEE (reference sequence). V was trimmed by 0 bases and J by 5 bases, leaving 15 bases between them. CDR3 length: 16 amino acids. The CDR3 sequence: CASSLVPEGVNNEQFF. DNA of the CDR3: TGTGCCAGCAGCTTGGTTCCGGAAGGGGTGAACAATGAGCAGTTCTTC.

V gene TRBV10-3 combines with J gene TRBJ1-2; the D is unclear. CDR3 size: 14 residues. V was pared by 3 bases and J by 0 bases, with 8 bases between. Germline V gives CDR1 ENHRY, CDR2 SYGVKD. The CDR3, as DNA: TGTGCCATCAGTGAACATAATGCTAACTATGGCTACACCTTC. It yields the protein CAISEHNANYGYTF.

This clone appeared a few times. V gene TRBV19 combines with J gene TRBJ2-7; D may be TRBD2 (5 bases). Germline-derived CDR1 and CDR2 are LNHDA and SQIVND (reference sequence). Trimming shortened V by 8 bases and J by 4 bases, and 15 bases separated the two germline ends. There are 13 residues in the CDR3. CDR3 sequence reads: CASGPRPGYEQYF. The CDR3 nucleotides read TGTGCCAGTGGACCCCGGCCGGGGTACGAGCAGTACTTC.

This clone has only a few counts. Other DNA sequences from this sample encode an identical CDR3 as well. Written as DNA, the CDR3 is TGTGCCAGCAGTGCCCTGGTCTCCTACAATGAGCAGTTCTTC. Translated: CASSALVSYNEQFF. The gene calls are TRBV2 and TRBJ2-1; unclear D gene. V shed 4 bases and J shed 0 bases, with 7 bases lying between them. Germline CDR1 is SNHLY and CDR2 is FYNNEI. This CDR3 has 14 amino acids.

The rearrangement links TRBV5-1 to TRBJ2-2; possibly TRBD2 for D (6 bases). Trimming removed 4 bases from V and 3 bases from J, with 10 bases in between. The germline gives CDR1 SGHRS, CDR2 YFSETQ. The CDR3 is 14 amino acids. This CDR3 is CASSREAYTGELFF. As DNA, the CDR3 is TGCGCCAGCAGCAGGGAGGCGTACACCGGGGAGCTGTTTTTT.

The rearrangement joins TRBV21-1 to TRBJ2-3; TRBD1 is taken as the D call from the table, unchecked against the DNA. TRBV21-1 is a pseudogene segment. This CDR3 is built from 19 residues. The CDR3 DNA reads as TGTGCCAGCAGCAAGCCGACAGGGGGTGTCTTCGGATCAGGAGATACGCAGTATTTT. The encoded protein is CASSKPTGGVFGSGDTQYF.

The chain links TRBV27 to TRBJ1-1; D possibly corresponds to TRBD1 (6 bases). Trimming left V 5 bases short and J 1 base short, with 11 bases between. The germline V gene encodes CDR1 MNHEY and CDR2 SMNVEV (reference sequence). This CDR3 has 14 amino acids. In DNA form, the CDR3 reads TGTGCCAGCAGTCGCCTGGACAGGAACACTGAAGCTTTCTTT. Translated: CASSRLDRNTEAFF.

V and J are TRBV7-9 and TRBJ1-4; TRBD1 matches at 7 bases. Germline values: CDR1 SEHNR, CDR2 FQNEAQ (reference sequence). This CDR3 region has 15 residues. J gave up 9 bases and V 4 bases, and 11 bases lay outside the gene matches. CDR3 sequence reads: CASSSETGSAQKLFF. CDR3 DNA sequence: TGTGCCAGCAGCTCGGAGACAGGGTCGGCGCAAAAACTGTTTTTT.

The chain combines TRBV6-6 with TRBJ2-6; either TRBD1 or TRBD2 may fit D (5 bases each). There are 16 residues in the CDR3. Germline-derived CDR1 and CDR2 are MNHNY and SVGAGI (reference sequence). V was shortened by 6 bases and J by 0 bases, with 12 bases between the two germline ends. The CDR3 bases are TGTGCCAGCAGCCTGGGACGGACCTCTGGGGCCAACGTCCTGACTTTC. Translated: CASSLGRTSGANVLTF.

This clone was seen a single time. This chain connects TRBV5-1 to TRBJ2-1; 10 bases match TRBD2. CDR1 is SGHRS, CDR2 YFSETQ, per germline. The V segment lost 1 base and the J segment 4 bases; nucleotides outside the gene matches: 2. The CDR3 covers 15 residues. CDR3 in amino acids: CASSLIAGGYNEQFF. For the CDR3, the DNA is TGCGCCAGCAGCTTGATAGCGGGAGGTTACAATGAGCAGTTCTTC.

This chain uses TRBV6-1 with TRBJ2-4, with 9 bases matching TRBD1. Per the germline V gene, CDR1 is MNHNS and CDR2 is SASEGT. The length of the CDR3 is 16 residues. V lost 2 bases and J lost 0; bases outside the gene matches: 2. The DNA for the CDR3 is TGTGCCAGCAGTGAATGGACAGGGGTAGCCAAAAACATTCAGTACTTC. It encodes CASSEWTGVAKNIQYF.

J is TRBJ2-1 and V is TRBV29-1, with D possibly TRBD1 on 5 matching bases. The CDR3 loop spans 16 amino acids. V dropped 8 bases and J dropped 4 bases, with 24 bases sitting between them. Germline CDR1 SQVTM, CDR2 ANQGSEA. CDR3 protein: CSPLYPSGKGYNEQFF. In nucleotides, the CDR3 is TGCAGCCCTCTGTACCCGTCAGGGAAAGGTTACAATGAGCAGTTCTTC.

The chain carries TRBV12-3 or TRBV12-4 and TRBJ2-5; D gene ambiguous. Trimming took 2 bases from V and 2 from J, leaving 6 bases between them. This CDR3 region has 13 residues. The CDR3 loop is CASSLNRQETQYF. The DNA of the CDR3 is TGTGCCAGCAGTTTAAACAGACAAGAGACCCAGTACTTC.